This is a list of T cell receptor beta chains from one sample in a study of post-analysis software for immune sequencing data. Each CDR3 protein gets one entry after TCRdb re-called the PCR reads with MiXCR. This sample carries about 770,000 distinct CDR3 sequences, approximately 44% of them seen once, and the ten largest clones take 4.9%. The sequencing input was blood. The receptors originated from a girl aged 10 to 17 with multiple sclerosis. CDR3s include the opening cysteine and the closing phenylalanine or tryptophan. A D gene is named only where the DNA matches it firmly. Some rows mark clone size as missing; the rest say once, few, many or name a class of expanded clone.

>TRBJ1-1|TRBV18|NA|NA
CASSPSFTNTEAFF
TGTGCCAGCTCACCATCTTTCACGAACACTGAAGCTTTCTTT
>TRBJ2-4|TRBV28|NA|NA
CAGRINRASNIQYF
TGTGCCGGCAGAATCAACAGGGCTTCAAACATTCAGTACTTC
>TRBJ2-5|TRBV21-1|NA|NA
CASSPAGTSGQETQYF
TGTGCCAGCAGCCCGGCGGGGACTAGCGGCCAAGAGACCCAGTACTTC
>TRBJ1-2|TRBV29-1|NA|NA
CSDSHSTYGYTF
TGCAGCGACAGTCACTCCACCTATGGCTACACCTTC
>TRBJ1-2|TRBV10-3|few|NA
CAIRGDLGSHGYTF
TGTGCCATCAGGGGGGACCTAGGATCTCATGGCTACACCTTC
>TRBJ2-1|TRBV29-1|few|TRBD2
CSVSTSGNYNEQFF
TGCAGCGTTTCCACTAGCGGGAACTACAATGAGCAGTTCTTC
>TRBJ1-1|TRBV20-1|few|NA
CSASHIDYPTEAFF
TGCAGTGCTAGCCATATCGATTATCCCACTGAAGCTTTCTTT
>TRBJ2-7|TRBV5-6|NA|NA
CASSLEGSGRLGYEQYF
TGTGCCAGCAGCTTGGAAGGTTCAGGGCGGTTAGGCTACGAGCAGTACTTC
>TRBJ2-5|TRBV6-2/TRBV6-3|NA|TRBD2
CASSYLAVQETQYF
TGTGCCAGCAGTTATCTAGCGGTCCAAGAGACCCAGTACTTC
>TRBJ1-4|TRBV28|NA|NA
CASGFFGTTNEKLFF
TGTGCCAGTGGGTTCTTTGGGACAACTAATGAAAAACTGTTTTTT
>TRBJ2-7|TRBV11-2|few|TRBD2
CASSRTAGGSYEQYF
TGTGCCAGCAGCCGTACAGCGGGAGGGTCCTACGAGCAGTACTTC
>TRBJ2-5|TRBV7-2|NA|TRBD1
CASSLGVGVAGGRETQYF
TGTGCCAGCAGCTTAGGTGTCGGAGTGGCAGGGGGCAGGGAGACCCAGTACTTC
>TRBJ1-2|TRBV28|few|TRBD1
CASFTGQGNYGYTF
TGTGCCAGCTTCACCGGACAGGGGAACTATGGCTACACCTTC
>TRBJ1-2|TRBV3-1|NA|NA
CASSQGGTAGNYGYTF
TGTGCCAGCAGCCAAGGAGGGACCGCTGGGAACTATGGCTACACCTTC
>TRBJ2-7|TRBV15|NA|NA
CATSRDSAVTYEQYF
TGTGCCACCAGCAGAGATTCGGCAGTTACCTACGAGCAGTACTTC
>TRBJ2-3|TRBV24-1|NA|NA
CATSDSLQVLSTDTQYF
TGTGCCACCAGTGATTCATTACAGGTCCTTAGCACAGATACGCAGTATTTT
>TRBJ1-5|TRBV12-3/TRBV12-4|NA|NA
CASSLWSPQPQHF
TGTGCCAGCAGTTTATGGTCTCCGCAGCCCCAGCATTTT
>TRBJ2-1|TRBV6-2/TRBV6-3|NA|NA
CASSPEWGEQFF
TGTGCCAGCAGTCCCGAATGGGGTGAGCAGTTCTTC
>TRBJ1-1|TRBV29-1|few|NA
CSVGLQGEAFF
TGCAGCGTTGGCCTACAGGGTGAAGCTTTCTTT
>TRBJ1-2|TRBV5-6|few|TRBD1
CASSPGQGINGYTF
TGTGCCAGCAGCCCGGGACAGGGGATCAATGGCTACACCTTC
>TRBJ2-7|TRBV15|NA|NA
CATSRDGAGWYEQYF
TGTGCCACCAGCAGAGATGGGGCGGGATGGTACGAGCAGTACTTC
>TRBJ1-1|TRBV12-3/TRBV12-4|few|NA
CASQGGLGAFF
TGTGCCAGTCAAGGCGGGCTCGGAGCTTTCTTT
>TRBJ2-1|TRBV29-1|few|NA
CSVAVSSYNEQFF
TGCAGCGTTGCCGTTAGCTCCTACAATGAGCAGTTCTTC
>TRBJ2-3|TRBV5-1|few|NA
CASSFGRGKVTDTQYF
TGCGCCAGCAGCTTCGGCAGGGGAAAGGTCACAGATACGCAGTATTTT
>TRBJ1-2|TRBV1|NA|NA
CTSSQVSGVVGYTF
TGCACCAGCAGCCAAGTGTCGGGGGTTGTCGGCTACACCTTC
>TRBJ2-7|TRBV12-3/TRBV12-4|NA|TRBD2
CASSWSSGSIPEQYF
TGTGCCAGCAGCTGGTCCAGCGGGAGTATACCCGAGCAGTACTTC
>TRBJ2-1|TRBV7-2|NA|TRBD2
CASRAGGSIVNEQFF
TGTGCCAGCCGCGCGGGCGGGAGTATCGTAAATGAGCAGTTCTTC
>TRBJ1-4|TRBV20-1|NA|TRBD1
CSARDWDRDKQFF
TGCAGTGCTAGAGATTGGGACAGGGATAAGCAGTTTTTT
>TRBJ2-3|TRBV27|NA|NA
CASARPKGGTDTQYF
TGTGCCTCAGCAAGGCCAAAGGGGGGCACAGATACGCAGTATTTT
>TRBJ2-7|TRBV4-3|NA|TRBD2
CASSPSTGLVYNEQYF
TGCGCCAGCAGCCCAAGTACGGGACTAGTCTACAATGAGCAGTACTTC
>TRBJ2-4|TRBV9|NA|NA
CASSAVAGTNRGIQYF
TGTGCCAGCAGCGCCGTAGCAGGGACCAACCGTGGCATTCAGTACTTC
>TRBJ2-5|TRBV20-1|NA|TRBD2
CSAFRSSGRVRIETQYF
TGCAGTGCTTTCCGTTCTAGCGGGAGAGTCCGTATAGAGACCCAGTACTTC
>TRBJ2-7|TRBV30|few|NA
CAWTRDEPYEQYF
TGTGCCTGGACCCGGGACGAACCCTACGAGCAGTACTTC
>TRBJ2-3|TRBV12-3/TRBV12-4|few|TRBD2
CASRSSGRGADTQYF
TGTGCCAGCAGGTCTAGCGGGAGGGGCGCAGATACGCAGTATTTT
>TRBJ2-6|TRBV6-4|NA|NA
CASSDSGSSGANVLTF
TGTGCCAGCAGTGACTCGGGGTCCTCTGGGGCCAACGTCCTGACTTTC
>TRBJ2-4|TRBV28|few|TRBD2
CASSFRWRELAKNIQYF
TGTGCCAGCAGTTTCAGGTGGCGGGAGCTAGCCAAAAACATTCAGTACTTC
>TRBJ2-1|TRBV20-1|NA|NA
CSAPRDLSSYNEQFF
TGCAGTGCTCCCCGGGACTTAAGCTCCTACAATGAGCAGTTCTTC
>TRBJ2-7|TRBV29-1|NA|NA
CSVASRLPDYEQYF
TGCAGCGTTGCAAGTAGGCTTCCCGACTACGAGCAGTACTTC
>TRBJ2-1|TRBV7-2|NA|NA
CASSLASAYNEQFF
TGTGCCAGCAGCTTAGCTAGCGCCTACAATGAGCAGTTCTTC
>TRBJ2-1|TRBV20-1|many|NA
CSARDAAHSYNEQFF
TGCAGTGCTAGAGATGCAGCGCACTCCTACAATGAGCAGTTCTTC
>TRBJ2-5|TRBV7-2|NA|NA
CASSAILGWGETQYF
TGTGCCAGCAGCGCTATCCTGGGATGGGGAGAGACCCAGTACTTC
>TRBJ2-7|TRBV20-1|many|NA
CSARPLGISYEQYF
TGCAGTGCTAGGCCCCTCGGGATCTCCTACGAGCAGTACTTC
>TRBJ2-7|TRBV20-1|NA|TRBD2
CSARPLAGVYEQYF
TGCAGTGCTAGACCCCTAGCGGGAGTTTACGAGCAGTACTTC
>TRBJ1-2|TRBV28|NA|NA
CASNHRKDGPNYGYTF
TGTGCCAGCAACCATCGGAAGGACGGACCTAACTATGGCTACACCTTC
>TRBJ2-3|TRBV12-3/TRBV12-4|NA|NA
CASRTTGNTDTQYF
TGTGCCAGCAGGACGACAGGCAACACAGATACGCAGTATTTT
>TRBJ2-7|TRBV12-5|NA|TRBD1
CASLGTAYGQYF
TGTGCTAGCCTCGGGACAGCGTACGGGCAGTACTTC
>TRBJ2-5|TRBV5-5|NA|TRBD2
CASSLGDSGSLETQYF
TGTGCCAGCAGCTTAGGGGATAGCGGGAGCTTGGAGACCCAGTACTTC
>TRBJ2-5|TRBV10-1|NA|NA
CASSGQVRETQYF
TGCGCCAGCAGTGGACAGGTCCGCGAGACCCAGTACTTC
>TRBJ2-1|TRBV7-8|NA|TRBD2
CASSSNRLAGEQFF
TGTGCCAGCAGCTCCAATAGACTAGCGGGGGAGCAGTTCTTC
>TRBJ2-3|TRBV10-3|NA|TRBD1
CAISERDRSTDTQYF
TGTGCCATCAGTGAGCGGGACAGGAGCACAGATACGCAGTATTTT
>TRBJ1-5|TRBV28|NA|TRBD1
CATRQGRWGVHQPQHF
TGTGCCACTAGACAGGGGAGATGGGGCGTACATCAGCCCCAGCATTTT
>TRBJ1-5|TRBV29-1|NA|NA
CSVGPGVNQPQHF
TGCAGCGTTGGCCCGGGCGTGAATCAGCCCCAGCATTTT
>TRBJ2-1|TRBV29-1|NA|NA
CSVDWDHNEQFF
TGCAGCGTTGATTGGGACCACAATGAGCAGTTCTTC
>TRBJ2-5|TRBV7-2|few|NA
CASSSDSQETQYF
TGTGCCAGCAGCTCGGACAGTCAAGAGACCCAGTACTTC